This T cell receptor (beta chain) was sequenced for a study of T cell clones after liver transplantation. At the level of the study: TCRbeta sequencing after a pre-transplant mixed lymphocyte reaction identified graft-donor-reactive clones, later tracked in post-transplant blood. Apart from a few HCV-positive recipients, transplants were for non-autoimmune, non-viral reasons.

Germline V lookup: CDR1 SGDLS, CDR2 YYNGEE. This CDR3 comprises 15 residues. Between the trimmed V and J ends, which lost 0 bases and 4 bases, there was a span of 13 bases. Data came from immunoSEQ multiplex PCR; TCRdb stores just in-frame clones and leaves some out. Of approximately 11,000 clones listed, 60% to 85% are singletons. The material was CD4+ T cells from blood, obtained 30 to 34 months after liver transplant. The gene calls are TRBV9 and TRBJ2-5; D might be TRBD2 (6 bases). The TCR originated in a human patient who received a liver transplant. A subset of T cells may come from the graft donor. The CDR3 sequence is CASSVEMGGSETQYF. In DNA form, the CDR3 reads TGTGCCAGCAGCGTAGAAATGGGGGGATCAGAGACCCAGTACTTC.